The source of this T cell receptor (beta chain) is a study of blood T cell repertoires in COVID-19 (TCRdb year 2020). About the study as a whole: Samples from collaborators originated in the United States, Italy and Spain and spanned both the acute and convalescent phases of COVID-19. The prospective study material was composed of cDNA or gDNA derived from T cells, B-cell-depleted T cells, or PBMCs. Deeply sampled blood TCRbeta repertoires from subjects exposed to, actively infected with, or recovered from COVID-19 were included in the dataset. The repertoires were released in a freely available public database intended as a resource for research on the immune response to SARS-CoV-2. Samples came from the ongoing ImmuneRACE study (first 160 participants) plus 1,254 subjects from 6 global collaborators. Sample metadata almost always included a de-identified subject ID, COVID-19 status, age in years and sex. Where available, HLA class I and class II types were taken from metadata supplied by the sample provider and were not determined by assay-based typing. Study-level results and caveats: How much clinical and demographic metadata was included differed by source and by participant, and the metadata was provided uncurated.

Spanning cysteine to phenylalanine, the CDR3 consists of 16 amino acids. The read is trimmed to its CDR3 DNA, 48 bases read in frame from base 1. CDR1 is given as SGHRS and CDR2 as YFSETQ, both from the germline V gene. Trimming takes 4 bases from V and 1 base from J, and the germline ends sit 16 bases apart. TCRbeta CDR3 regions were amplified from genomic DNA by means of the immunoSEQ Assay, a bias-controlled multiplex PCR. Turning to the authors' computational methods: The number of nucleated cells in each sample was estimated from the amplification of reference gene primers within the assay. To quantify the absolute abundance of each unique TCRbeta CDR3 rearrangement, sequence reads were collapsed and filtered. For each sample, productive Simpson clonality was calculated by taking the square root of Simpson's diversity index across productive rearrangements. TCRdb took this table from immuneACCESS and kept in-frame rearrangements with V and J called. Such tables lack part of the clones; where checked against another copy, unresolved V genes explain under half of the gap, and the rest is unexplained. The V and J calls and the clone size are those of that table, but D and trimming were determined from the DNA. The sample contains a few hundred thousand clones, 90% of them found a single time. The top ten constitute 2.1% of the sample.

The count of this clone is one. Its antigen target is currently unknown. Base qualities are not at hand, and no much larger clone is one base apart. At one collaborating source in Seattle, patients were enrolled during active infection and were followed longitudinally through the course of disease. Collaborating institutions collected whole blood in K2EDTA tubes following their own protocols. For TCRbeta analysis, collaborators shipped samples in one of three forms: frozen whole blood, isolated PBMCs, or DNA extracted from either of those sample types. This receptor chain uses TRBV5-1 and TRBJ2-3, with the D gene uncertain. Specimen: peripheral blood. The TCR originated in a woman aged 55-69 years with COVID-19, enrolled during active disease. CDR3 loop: CASSPVVGRRTDTQYF. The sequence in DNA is TGCGCCAGCAGCCCGGTTGTAGGCAGGCGCACAGATACGCAGTATTTT.